The 18 T cell receptor beta chains reported below all come from one sample, sequenced in a study of blood T cells in healthy people across ages. It was with a sample-barcoded 5' primer and a J-beta primer mix that a second PCR of roughly 7 to 12 cycles was run. TCRdb used MiXCR to reprocess the 5' RACE reads, holding one entry per CDR3 protein. The repertoire holds under 750,000 distinct CDR3 sequences, around half seen once, with 20% to 25% in the top ten. Sequencing input: blood. These receptors were collected from a man older than 75 in good health.

This clonotype was counted many times. The chain is built from TRBV5-1 and TRBJ1-6, with 7 positions matching TRBD1. The CDR3 spans 14 residues. Germline loops: CDR1 SGHRS, CDR2 YFSETQ. Unmatched junction bases numbered 7, after V lost 3 bases and J lost 10 bases. The CDR3 sequence: CASSSGQAQSPLHF. Written as DNA, the CDR3 is TGCGCCAGCAGCTCCGGACAGGCTCAATCACCCCTCCACTTT.

As for this clonotype: A read error may be the cause here, since a much bigger clone is one base away. This chain's CDR3 is CTSSLGQDYGYTF. The DNA of the CDR3 is TGTACCAGCAGTTTGGGACAGGACTATGGCTACACCTTC. V is TRBV6-6 and J is TRBJ1-2; 8 positions agree with TRBD1. This CDR3 has 13 amino acids. Looked up from germline, CDR1 is MNHNY and CDR2 is SVGAGI (reference sequence).

This clonotype was picked up a small number of times. This chain links TRBV20-1 with TRBJ2-4; D possibly corresponds to TRBD2 (7 bases). Trimming left V 0 bases short and J 13 bases short, with 13 bases between. Germline V gives CDR1 DFQATT, CDR2 SNEGSKA (reference sequence). The CDR3 loop spans 12 amino acids. DNA of the CDR3: TGCAGTGCTAGAGAAGGAGGGGGGGAGCAGTACTTC. Translating gives CSAREGGGEQYF.

V and J are TRBV20-1 and TRBJ2-5; 7 bases line up with TRBD1. The CDR3 is 12 residues long. Trimming took 6 bases from V and 1 from J; bases not matched to a gene: 2. Germline CDR1 and CDR2: DFQATT and SNEGSKA (reference sequence). As DNA, the CDR3 is TGCAGTGCGGGGACAGCCCAAGAGACCCAGTACTTC. As protein: CSAGTAQETQYF.

The chain is built from TRBV12-3 or TRBV12-4 and TRBJ2-2, with D maybe TRBD1 (5 bases). V was pared by 3 bases and J by 0 bases, with 14 bases between. The CDR3 consists of 17 residues. The DNA of the CDR3 is TGTGCCAGCAGTTTCCAGGGCCAGACCACGAACACCGGGGAGCTGTTTTTT. This sequence encodes CASSFQGQTTNTGELFF.

The J gene is TRBJ2-3, the V gene TRBV7-3, with D perhaps matching TRBD2 (6 bases). This CDR3 region has 14 residues. Germline assignment: CDR1 SGHTA and CDR2 FQGTGA. V lost 3 bases and J lost 4, with 11 bases in between. The CDR3 here is CASSFGGTADTQYF. The CDR3 DNA reads as TGTGCCAGCAGCTTTGGCGGGACCGCAGATACGCAGTATTTT.

This clonotype occurred a few times. The chain joins TRBV7-6 to TRBJ1-6; maybe TRBD1 (5 bases). Germline CDR1 is SGHVS and CDR2 is FNYEAQ. Trimming took 1 base from V and 9 from J, leaving 13 bases between them. This CDR3 is 15 amino acids long. DNA for the CDR3: TGTGCCAGCAGCTTAGAGGGCCAGGGAGGTTCACCCCTCCACTTT. Amino acids: CASSLEGQGGSPLHF.

J is TRBJ2-4 and V is TRBV7-2; 7 nucleotides match TRBD1. The DNA end favors TRBJ2-7, so the J call may be wrong. This CDR3 region has 15 residues. Germline V lookup: CDR1 SGHTA, CDR2 FQGNSA. The CDR3 DNA reads TGTGCCAGCAGCTTCAATCGGGACAGAGCCTACGAGCAGTACTTC. Encoded protein: CASSFNRDRAYEQYF.

The chain links TRBV7-2 to TRBJ2-7, with 11 positions matching TRBD1. The end of the DNA is better explained by TRBJ2-5, so the J call may be wrong. In germline, CDR1 is SGHTA, CDR2 FQGNSA. The CDR3 is 15 residues long. CDR3 sequence (DNA): TGTGCCAGCAACCCACAGGGGACAGGGGGAGAGACCCAGTACTTC. Residues: CASNPQGTGGETQYF.

This clonotype was counted between two and nine times. V is TRBV5-5 and J is TRBJ2-3, with unresolved D. Looked up from germline, CDR1 is SGHKS and CDR2 is YYEKEE (reference sequence). This CDR3 has 16 amino acids. Trimming cost V 3 bases and J 0 bases, with 14 bases left between them. The CDR3 protein is CASSSLQSPSTDTQYF. The CDR3 DNA sequence: TGTGCCAGCAGCTCCCTGCAGTCCCCTAGCACAGATACGCAGTATTTT.

This clonotype was seen a handful of times. The chain carries TRBV6-2 or TRBV6-3 and TRBJ2-7; 7 nucleotides match TRBD1. The V gene's germline CDR1 is MNHEY and CDR2 SVGEGT. V shed 2 bases, J shed 3 bases, and the junction held 4 bases outside the gene matches. The CDR3 covers 14 residues. The CDR3, as DNA: TGTGCCAGCAGTTACGGGACAGTCCGCTACGAGCAGTACTTC. Its protein is CASSYGTVRYEQYF.

V is TRBV28 and J is TRBJ2-3, with unresolved D. The V gene lost 5 bases and the J gene lost 2 bases, with 11 bases spanning the gap. The CDR3 length is 14 residues. The germline V gene encodes CDR1 MDHEN and CDR2 SYDVKM. In DNA, the CDR3 is TGTGCCAGCAGTCCCGAAGCCCCCACAGATACGCAGTATTTT. Translating it yields CASSPEAPTDTQYF.

This clonotype was detected a few times. The rearrangement uses TRBV5-1 and TRBJ2-7; D perhaps matches TRBD1 (6 bases). Germline CDR1 and CDR2: SGHRS and YFSETQ. V lost 4 bases and J lost 7, with 18 bases in between. The CDR3 has 14 amino acids. The CDR3 loop reads CASSTDSRGGEQYF. The CDR3 DNA follows: TGCGCCAGCAGCACCGATTCCAGGGGCGGGGAGCAGTACTTC.

This clonotype was detected a few times. This chain uses TRBV10-3 with TRBJ1-2; D might be TRBD1 (6 bases). Germline V CDR1 and CDR2: ENHRY, SYGVKD. This CDR3 is built from 13 residues. The V end was cut by 7 bases, the J end by 6 bases, with 15 bases between. CDR3 in DNA: TGTGCCATCAAATCCGCAGGGGCGGATGGCTACACCTTC. Amino acid sequence: CAIKSAGADGYTF.

The V call is TRBV10-3, the J call TRBJ1-4; D is unclear. From germline, CDR1 is ENHRY and CDR2 SYGVKD. Trimming took off 0 bases at V and 8 bases at J, with 13 bases between the two ends. The CDR3 spans 15 residues. The CDR3 loop is CAISESVEGQEKLFF. Written as DNA, the CDR3 is TGTGCCATCAGTGAGTCGGTGGAGGGTCAAGAAAAACTGTTTTTT.

The chain combines TRBV28 with TRBJ2-4; D gene ambiguous. This CDR3 is built from 12 residues. Germline lookup yields CDR1 MDHEN and CDR2 SYDVKM. V lost 4 bases to trimming and J lost 13 bases, with 14 bases between them. CDR3 sequence reads: CASSSTATLQYF. CDR3 DNA sequence: TGTGCCAGCAGTTCCACTGCCACTCTCCAGTACTTC.

This chain joins TRBV11-2 and TRBJ2-7; D unresolved. Trimming stripped 5 bases from V and 5 bases from J, with 7 bases between. CDR1 SGHAT and CDR2 FQNNGV come from the germline V gene. This CDR3 has 11 residues. The DNA for the CDR3 is TGTGCCAGCAGCGCGGCGCACGAGCAGTACTTC. Amino acids: CASSAAHEQYF.

The V and J genes are TRBV6-6 and TRBJ2-7, with TRBD2 matching over 7 bases. The CDR3 extends over 13 amino acids. Trimming at V came to 6 bases and at J to 7 bases, leaving 9 bases not matched to a gene. Germline CDR1 MNHNY, CDR2 SVGAGI (reference sequence). The CDR3 bases are TGTGCCAGCAGGTTAAGGCGGGAGAATGAGCAGTACTTC. As protein: CASRLRRENEQYF.